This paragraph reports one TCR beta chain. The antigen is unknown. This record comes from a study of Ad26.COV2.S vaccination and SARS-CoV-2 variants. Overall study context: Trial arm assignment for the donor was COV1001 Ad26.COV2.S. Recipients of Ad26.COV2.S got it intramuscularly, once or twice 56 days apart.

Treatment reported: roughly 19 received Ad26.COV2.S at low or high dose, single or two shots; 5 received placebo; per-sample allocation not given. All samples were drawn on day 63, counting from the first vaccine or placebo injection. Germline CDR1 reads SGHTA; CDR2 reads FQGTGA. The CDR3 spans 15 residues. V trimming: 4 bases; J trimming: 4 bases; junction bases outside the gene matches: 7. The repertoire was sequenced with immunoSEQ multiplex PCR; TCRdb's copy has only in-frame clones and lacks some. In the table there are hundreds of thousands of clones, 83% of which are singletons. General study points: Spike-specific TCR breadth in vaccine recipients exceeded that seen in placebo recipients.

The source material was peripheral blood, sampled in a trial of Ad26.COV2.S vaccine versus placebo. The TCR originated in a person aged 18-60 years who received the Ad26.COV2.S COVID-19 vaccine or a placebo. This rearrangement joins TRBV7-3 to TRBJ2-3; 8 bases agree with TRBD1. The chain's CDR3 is CASSSYGQGADTQYF. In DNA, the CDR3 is TGTGCCAGCAGCTCCTATGGACAGGGCGCAGATACGCAGTATTTT.